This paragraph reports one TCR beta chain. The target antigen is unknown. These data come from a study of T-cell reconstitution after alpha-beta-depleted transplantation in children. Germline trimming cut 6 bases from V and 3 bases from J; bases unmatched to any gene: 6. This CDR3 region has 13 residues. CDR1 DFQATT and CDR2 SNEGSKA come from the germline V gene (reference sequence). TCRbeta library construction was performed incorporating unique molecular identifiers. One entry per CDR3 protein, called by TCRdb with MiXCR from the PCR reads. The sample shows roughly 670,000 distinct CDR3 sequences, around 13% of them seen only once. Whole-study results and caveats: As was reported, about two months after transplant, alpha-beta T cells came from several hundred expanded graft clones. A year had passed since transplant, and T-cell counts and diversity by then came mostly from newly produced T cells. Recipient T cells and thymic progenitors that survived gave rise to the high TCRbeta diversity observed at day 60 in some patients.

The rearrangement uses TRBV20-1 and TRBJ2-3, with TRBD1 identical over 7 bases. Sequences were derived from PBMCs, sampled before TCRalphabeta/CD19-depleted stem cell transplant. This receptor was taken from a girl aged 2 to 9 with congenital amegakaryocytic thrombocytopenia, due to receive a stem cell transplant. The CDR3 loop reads CSATGESTDTQYF. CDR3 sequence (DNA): TGCAGTGCCACAGGGGAATCGACAGATACGCAGTATTTT.